Given below is one TCR beta chain in context. The antigen is unknown. This specimen comes from a study of T cell responses to AZD1222 COVID-19 vaccine. The protocol was immunoSEQ multiplex PCR, while the TCRdb copy is restricted to in-frame clones and leaves out a portion. The table lists roughly 140,000 clones, approximately 93% of them singletons, with approximately 12% in the top ten. The study, taken as a whole, reports: Baseline antibody screening turned up just five to seven seropositive AZD1222 recipients. After two AZD1222 doses, spike-specific TCR breadth and depth rose versus day 0. Nearly half of spike-specific TCRs reportedly go after variant regions that carry no mutations.

The CDR3 sequence is 15 residues long. V lost 5 bases and J lost 7; bases outside the gene matches: 8. Germline-derived CDR1 and CDR2 are SGHTA and FQGNSA. The source was peripheral blood, collected after recovery from COVID-19. This receptor was obtained from an adult who had recovered from COVID-19. The V call is TRBV7-2, the J call TRBJ2-7, with TRBD2 identical over 13 bases. Written as DNA, the CDR3 is TGTGCCAGCAGCCCCGGACTAGCGGGAGAGGATGAGCAGTACTTC. It is translated as CASSPGLAGEDEQYF.